The T cell receptor beta chain under discussion was sequenced for a study of T cell responses to AZD1222 COVID-19 vaccine (dated by TCRdb to the early 2020s). With respect to the entire study: Because spike-specific TCR depth and breadth did not differ between the two schedules, AZD1222 recipients who got a second dose at roughly 4 weeks were pooled with those who got a second dose at roughly 12 weeks. TCR sequencing covered over 230 trial participants: 200 to 210 given two doses of AZD1222 and 26 given two doses of MenACWY control vaccine. Trial participants were enrolled by age into subgroups of 18-55, 56-69 and 70-plus years, and about 150, 27 and 61 TCR-sequenced participants, respectively, were included in these subgroups.

The CDR3 goes from the cysteine to the phenylalanine over 14 residues. Only the CDR3 DNA stays, 42 bases, in frame from base 1. Via the germline V gene (reference sequence), CDR1 is SEHNR and CDR2 FQNEAQ. Trimming costs V 5 bases and J 7 bases, and their ends lie 14 bases apart. Results the study describes overall, beyond this receptor: The whole spike protein was spanned by vaccine-associated CD4 TCRs, and dominant responses were seen in regions 160-218 and 743-854. Spike-specific TCR breadth and depth rose significantly after two AZD1222 doses compared with day 0 and with MenACWY recipients. In the small 56-69-year group, the increase in depth fell short of significance, most likely because of low power. Conclusions about previously exposed vaccinees were limited because only six AZD1222 recipients were SARS-CoV-2 seropositive at baseline. Epitopes outside the regions mutated in the B.1.351 and B.1.1.7 variants were reportedly recognized by nearly half of the unique spike-specific TCRs. Participants were mostly white British and included more females than males, and it was suggested by the authors that clonal diversity may have been underestimated. Because no day 14 peak-response samples were available, repertoires were characterized only after the peak T cell response.

In this sample, this clone turned up once. The antigen it recognizes is unknown. Base qualities are not at hand, and no much larger clone is one base apart. According to the study, the label for this sample's time point signals: baseline before first vaccination. Vaccinee samples came from UK trials COV001 and COV002, including a single-blind randomized controlled phase 2/3 trial of AZD1222 (ChAdOx1 nCoV-19) in healthy adults. For TCRbeta chain sequencing, PBMC samples from trial participants were taken at day 0 and at day 28 after the second dose. The CDR3 regions of human TCRbeta chains were subjected to immunosequencing. In the paper's pipeline: TCRs in the repertoires were matched against a reference library of SARS-CoV-2-specific TCRs that had been generated with the MIRA antigen-specificity platform. Breadth meant the fraction of unique TCRs that were SARS-CoV-2-associated, whereas depth meant the fraction of total T cells that were SARS-CoV-2-associated. Using the MIRA data, each spike-specific TCR was mapped to the spike region that the TCR reacts to and placed in a CD4 or CD8 class. Log10-transformed breadth and depth values were compared by one-way ANOVA with Sidak's multiple comparisons tests. The immuneACCESS repertoire file appears here via TCRdb, limited to in-frame rearrangements. These files lack a portion of the clones; in checked studies, under half of the deficit traces to unresolved V genes, and the cause of the others is not known. That table furnishes V, J and clone size, whereas the DNA furnished D and trimming. The table for this sample lists roughly 98,000 clones; roughly 92% of them were counted only once. Of the sample, 9.5% to 15% falls within the top ten clones.

Sample: peripheral blood, taken on day 0 of AZD1222 vaccination. The sequence is built from TRBV7-9 and TRBJ2-2; the D gene assignment is ambiguous. This receptor was taken from an adult in good health. The nucleotides read TGTGCCAGCAGCGTGATCTCCAGTAGCGGGGAGCTGTTTTTT. Its coded protein is CASSVISSSGELFF.